Listed below are T cell receptor beta chains from one sample, sequenced in a study of OX40 agonist ivuxolimab in advanced cancers. This table comes from immunoSEQ multiplex PCR, and its TCRdb copy is limited to in-frame clones, with some not included. The sample records roughly 48,000 clones, around nine tenths being singletons. Sequencing used CD4+ or CD8+ T cells sorted from blood, obtained in a trial of the OX40 agonist ivuxolimab. The receptors originated from an adult with an advanced solid tumor such as melanoma, head and neck, liver or kidney cancer. Both conserved end residues are part of each CDR3. D genes are given only for firm matches. Only part of the rows carry a size: once, few, many, or a class if the clone is expanded.

>.|TRBV7-8|.|TRBJ2-2
TGTGCCAGCAGCTTTTCGGGGGACACCGGGGAGCTGTTTTTT
CASSFSGDTGELFF
>.|TRBV28|few|TRBJ1-6
TGTGCCAGCAGTTTGAACACGGGGGCCCTCCACTTT
CASSLNTGALHF
>TRBD2|TRBV7-2|.|TRBJ2-7
TGTGCCAGCAGCATAGCGGGGGCATCCTACGAGCAGTACTTC
CASSIAGASYEQYF
>.|TRBV5-1|.|TRBJ1-2
TGCGCCAGCAGCTTGGTCCGAGGGTCCTACTATGGCTACACCTTC
CASSLVRGSYYGYTF
>.|TRBV6-5|medium-sized|TRBJ1-1
TGTGCCAGCAGCCCTACAGGGATGATCACTGAAGCTTTCTTT
CASSPTGMITEAFF
>TRBD1|TRBV5-1|.|TRBJ2-1
TGCGCCAGCAGGTGGGACAGGGCAGAAGGGAATGAGCAGTTCTTC
CASRWDRAEGNEQFF
>.|TRBV6-6|.|TRBJ2-2
TGTGCCAGCAGTGCGGACACCGGGGAGCTGTTTTTT
CASSADTGELFF
>.|TRBV27|.|TRBJ2-2
TGTGCCAGCAGAAGAACCGGGGAGCTGTTTTTT
CASRRTGELFF
>.|TRBV6-5|.|TRBJ2-7
TGTGCCAGCAGTTACCGCCCGAGACAGCTTCCCTACGAGCAGTACTTC
CASSYRPRQLPYEQYF
>.|TRBV6-5|.|TRBJ1-2
TGTGCCAGCAGTTACAAGGGCCAGGGAAGATACACCTTC
CASSYKGQGRYTF
>.|TRBV7-2|.|TRBJ2-7
TGTGCCAGCAGCCTTCCGGGGAGCTCCTACGAGCAGTACTTC
CASSLPGSSYEQYF
>.|TRBV9|.|TRBJ2-3
TGTGCCAGCAGCGTAGGTTTTACAGATACGCAGTATTTT
CASSVGFTDTQYF
>.|TRBV5-1|.|TRBJ1-4
TGCGCCAGCAGCTTGGAGTCCGTGGGGTTTAATGAAAAACTGTTTTTT
CASSLESVGFNEKLFF
>.|TRBV6-5|.|TRBJ2-7
TGTGCCAGCAGTTACCCCGGGGGCGAGCAGTACTTC
CASSYPGGEQYF
>.|TRBV27|.|TRBJ2-7
TGTGCCAGCAGTTCGACCTACGAGCAGTACTTC
CASSSTYEQYF
>.|TRBV27|.|TRBJ1-2
TGTGCCAGCAGTTTAGCCCTCCGGACATTCTATGGCTACACCTTC
CASSLALRTFYGYTF
>.|TRBV6-6|.|TRBJ2-7
TGTGCCAGCAGTTATGAACAGGGCGTGAAGGAAAAGCAGTACTTC
CASSYEQGVKEKQYF
>.|TRBV4-3|.|TRBJ2-7
TGCGCCAGCAGCCAAGCTCCGGGGCAGTTCGACGAGCAGTACTTC
CASSQAPGQFDEQYF
>TRBD1|TRBV19|.|TRBJ1-1
TGTGCCAGTAGGGGGACAGGCCCTAACACTGAAGCTTTCTTT
CASRGTGPNTEAFF
>.|TRBV15|.|TRBJ2-1
TGTGCCACCAGCAGAGATGGTAATGAGCAGTTCTTC
CATSRDGNEQFF
>.|TRBV7-9|.|TRBJ2-6
TGTGCCAGCAGCTTTTGGGGCTCGGAGGGGGCTGGGGCCAACGTCCTGACTTTC
CASSFWGSEGAGANVLTF
>.|TRBV11-2|.|TRBJ2-7
TGTGCCAGCAGCTTATCGGGGACCTCCTACGAGCAGTACTTC
CASSLSGTSYEQYF
>TRBD1|TRBV28|.|TRBJ2-7
TGTGCCAGCAGTTCCTCGGACAGGGGTTCAACCTCCTACGAGCAGTACTTC
CASSSSDRGSTSYEQYF
>.|TRBV25-1|.|TRBJ2-1
TGTGCCAGCGGGGCGACCTCGGGGAGATCCTACAATGAGCAGTTCTTC
CASGATSGRSYNEQFF
>TRBD1|TRBV4-3|few|TRBJ2-2
TGCGCCAGCAGCCTAGAGGGGACAGGACTGAACACCGGGGAGCTGTTTTTT
CASSLEGTGLNTGELFF
>.|TRBV6-1|.|TRBJ2-7
TGTGCCAGCAGTGAACCTAACTCCTACGAGCAGTACTTC
CASSEPNSYEQYF
>TRBD2|TRBV7-6|.|TRBJ2-1
TGTGCCAGCAGCGGACTAGCGGGGGAGTTTGATGAGCAGTTCTTC
CASSGLAGEFDEQFF
>TRBD1|TRBV6-6|.|TRBJ2-5
TGTGCCAGCAGCGATCTCGGACAGGGGGGAGAGACCCAGTACTTC
CASSDLGQGGETQYF
>.|TRBV4-3|.|TRBJ1-3
TGCGCCAGCAGCCAAGAGAGGGTGCGGCGATTAGGAAACACCATATATTTT
CASSQERVRRLGNTIYF
>.|TRBV20-1|.|TRBJ2-7
TGCAGTGCTAGACCAACATACGAGCAGTACTTC
CSARPTYEQYF
>TRBD1|TRBV27|once|TRBJ2-1
TGTGCCAGCACCGGACAGGGAACCTACAATGAGCAGTTCTTC
CASTGQGTYNEQFF
>.|TRBV30|.|TRBJ1-1
TGTGCCTGGAGTGCACAAACAGCAGGGAACACTGAAGCTTTCTTT
CAWSAQTAGNTEAFF
>.|TRBV13|.|TRBJ1-2
.
CASSSSEGDYGYTF
>.|TRBV4-3|.|TRBJ1-5
TGCGCCAGCAGCCAAGACAGGGGCCAGCCCCAGCATTTT
CASSQDRGQPQHF
>.|TRBV27|.|TRBJ1-1
TGTGCCAGCAGTCTACAGTCCCGGAACACTGAAGCTTTCTTT
CASSLQSRNTEAFF
>TRBD2|TRBV28|.|TRBJ2-1
TGTGCCAGCACCAACGAGCGGGGGACCCACAATGAGCAGTTCTTC
CASTNERGTHNEQFF
>.|TRBV6-5|.|TRBJ2-7
TGTGCCAGCAGTTACTCCGGTGAGCAGTACTTC
CASSYSGEQYF
>.|TRBV19|.|TRBJ2-2
TGTGCCAGTAAATGGCAGGCTGGGCCCGGGGAGCTGTTTTTT
CASKWQAGPGELFF
>TRBD1|TRBV10-2|.|TRBJ1-6
TGCGCCAGCAGTATAGACAGGGCTGAATCACCCCTCCACTTT
CASSIDRAESPLHF